This T cell receptor beta chain derives from a study of OX40 agonist ivuxolimab in advanced cancers. Study-wide context: The costimulatory receptor OX40 (CD134) was targeted by ivuxolimab, a fully human IgG2 agonistic monoclonal antibody. Among the approximately 50 dose-escalation patients, some 20 had hepatocellular carcinoma, around 15 melanoma, 9 renal cell carcinoma and 9 head and neck cancer. The paper covers the monotherapy dose-escalation part of the phase I ivuxolimab trial, which included N ≈ 50 patients. In the dose-escalation cohort, 70% to 85% of patients were male, and the mean age was around 65 years with a range of roughly 23 to 79. Intravenous ivuxolimab was administered to patients every 2 weeks at six dose levels: 0.01, 0.1, 0.3, 1.5, 3 and 10 mg/kg. Three dose-escalation patients achieved partial responses, one with hepatocellular carcinoma and two with cutaneous melanoma. Peripheral TCRbeta sequencing aimed to test whether ivuxolimab altered TCR sequence diversity and caused clonal T-cell expansion. Prior anti-PD-1, anti-PD-L1 or anti-CTLA-4 therapy was permitted, and roughly two fifths of dose-escalation patients had received checkpoint inhibitors. What the research found in general, with its limitations: In the 0.1-3.0 mg/kg groups, partial responders were among the patients with the lowest normalized peripheral clonal expansion, particularly in CD8+ T cells. Which antigens the clonally expanded peripheral T cells were specific for was not determined. Clonal expansion of both CD4+ and CD8+ blood T cells was observed from baseline to week 6 at doses 0.1 to 3.0 mg/kg. On average, CD8+ T cells showed more expanded clones than CD4+ T cells after ivuxolimab. Low levels of normalized T-cell clonal expansion were also seen in some patients who did not respond.

The trial excluded patients who had a history of autoimmune disease or were on systemic immunosuppression. In every dose cohort, peripheral blood was drawn for TCR sequencing at baseline, cycle 4 day 1, and cycle 7 day 1. Samples were obtained from an open-label, multicenter, first-in-human phase I dose-escalation trial of ivuxolimab. Adults with locally advanced or metastatic melanoma, renal cell carcinoma, hepatocellular carcinoma or head and neck squamous cell carcinoma were enrolled in the trial. CD4+ and CD8+ T cells were sorted separately from peripheral blood before TCR sequencing. Turning to this clone: Its antigen remains undetermined. No quality values exist for individual bases; no much larger clone is one base distant.

Inclusive of the bounding cysteine and phenylalanine, the CDR3 is 15 residues long. Only CDR3 DNA is held: 45 bases, read in frame from base 1. Sequences SGHAT (CDR1) and FQNNGV (CDR2) are obtained from the germline V gene. V loses 0 bases, J loses 0 bases, and the germline ends lie 9 bases apart. For sequencing of the TCRbeta CDR3 region, genomic DNA was extracted from the sorted cells. The immunoSEQ Assay was used to sequence the TCRbeta CDR3 regions. Not all clones reach the TCRdb copy of this immuneACCESS table, which keeps in-frame sequences only. Checked studies attribute under half of the gap to unresolved V genes and leave the rest unexplained. The sample contains 48,000 or so clones, about 81% of them found a single time. About 7.7% of the sample rests with the top ten.

This material consisted of CD4+ or CD8+ T cells sorted from blood, taken in a trial of the OX40 agonist ivuxolimab. The chain couples TRBV11-2 to TRBJ2-7, with the D gene too uncertain to name. The TCR sequence derives from an adult with an advanced solid tumor such as melanoma, head and neck, liver or kidney cancer. The nucleotide sequence reads as follows: TGTGCCAGCAGCTTAGACCCGGGCAGCTCCTACGAGCAGTACTTC. Its protein reads: CASSLDPGSSYEQYF.